This is a list of T cell receptor beta chains from one sample in a study of shared clonotypes between healthy human individuals. Profiled with immunoSEQ multiplex PCR; TCRdb holds only in-frame clones, not every one. The table records some 2.1 million clones, 85% to 95% of them present only once. The sequencing sample was made of naive CD4+ T cells sorted from blood. The receptors stem from a man between 18 and 35 years old in good health. Both conserved end residues are part of each CDR3. Each record gives: clone size, J gene, D gene, V gene, CDR3 protein, CDR3 DNA. A D gene is named only where the DNA matches it firmly. Clone size is stated in some rows and not others, as once, few, many or a class when expanded.

size: NA; J: TRBJ1-2; D: NA; V: TRBV2; CDR3: CASSEAGAGGYTF; DNA: TGTGCCAGCAGTGAAGCGGGGGCGGGTGGCTACACCTTC
size: NA; J: TRBJ2-2; D: NA; V: TRBV7-2; CDR3: CASTIFPGELFF; DNA: TGTGCCAGCACTATTTTTCCCGGGGAGCTGTTTTTT
size: NA; J: TRBJ2-5; D: NA; V: TRBV7-9; CDR3: CASLRRTNNQETQYF; DNA: TGTGCCAGCTTAAGGCGGACGAATAACCAAGAGACCCAGTACTTC
size: NA; J: TRBJ2-3; D: TRBD2; V: TRBV15; CDR3: CATSRDSGRSADTQYF; DNA: TGTGCCACCAGCAGAGATAGCGGGAGGAGCGCAGATACGCAGTATTTT
size: NA; J: TRBJ1-2; D: NA; V: TRBV5-1; CDR3: CASSFRGGLIDTF; DNA: TGCGCCAGCAGCTTTCGAGGAGGGTTAATTGACACCTTC
size: once; J: TRBJ1-1; D: TRBD1; V: TRBV19; CDR3: CASSIRVRTGVNTEAFF; DNA: TGTGCCAGTAGTATACGAGTGAGGACAGGCGTGAACACTGAAGCTTTCTTT
size: NA; J: TRBJ1-5; D: TRBD1; V: TRBV7-2; CDR3: CASSSPGQGYQPQHF; DNA: TGTGCCAGCAGCTCTCCGGGACAGGGTTATCAGCCCCAGCATTTT
size: NA; J: TRBJ1-6; D: TRBD1; V: TRBV5-5; CDR3: CASSRDRVSPLHF; DNA: TGTGCCAGCAGCCGGGACAGGGTTTCACCCCTCCACTTT
size: NA; J: TRBJ2-2; D: NA; V: TRBV5-1; CDR3: CASHLGNTGELFF; DNA: TGCGCCAGCCACCTGGGAAACACCGGGGAGCTGTTTTTT
size: once; J: TRBJ2-4; D: TRBD1; V: TRBV2; CDR3: CASRGDSGNIQYF; DNA: TGTGCCAGCCGAGGGGACAGTGGAAACATTCAGTACTTC
size: few; J: TRBJ1-6; D: TRBD1; V: TRBV9; CDR3: CASSVGDRVSPLHF; DNA: TGTGCCAGCAGCGTGGGGGACAGGGTCTCACCCCTCCACTTT
size: NA; J: TRBJ1-2; D: TRBD1; V: TRBV6-9; CDR3: CASSSPRDRGNYGYTF; DNA: TGTGCCAGCAGCAGTCCCCGGGACAGGGGTAACTATGGCTACACCTTC
size: NA; J: TRBJ2-5; D: TRBD2; V: TRBV29-1; CDR3: CSVGRRLATQETQYF; DNA: TGCAGCGTTGGCCGTAGACTAGCGACCCAAGAGACCCAGTACTTC
size: few; J: TRBJ2-7; D: NA; V: TRBV5-1; CDR3: CASSHGQDSGQYF; DNA: TGCGCCAGCAGTCACGGACAGGATAGCGGGCAGTACTTC
size: NA; J: TRBJ2-7; D: NA; V: TRBV10-3; CDR3: CAISEQLDSPYEQYF; DNA: TGTGCCATCAGTGAGCAGCTGGACAGTCCCTACGAGCAGTACTTC
size: NA; J: TRBJ2-7; D: NA; V: TRBV30; CDR3: CAWRFPSSYEQYF; DNA: TGTGCCTGGAGGTTTCCCAGCTCCTACGAGCAGTACTTC
size: NA; J: TRBJ2-7; D: TRBD1; V: TRBV27; CDR3: CASRYNRKDRRGEQYF; DNA: TGTGCCAGCAGATATAACCGAAAGGACAGGAGAGGCGAGCAGTACTTC
size: once; J: TRBJ1-2; D: NA; V: TRBV12-5; CDR3: CASGLPPGSGYGYTF; DNA: TGTGCTAGTGGTTTGCCGCCGGGCAGTGGGTATGGCTACACCTTC
size: NA; J: TRBJ1-5; D: NA; V: TRBV19; CDR3: CASRSRGADQPQHF; DNA: TGTGCCAGTAGAAGTAGGGGGGCAGATCAGCCCCAGCATTTT
size: NA; J: TRBJ1-1; D: TRBD1; V: TRBV30; CDR3: CAWSPPRDRRNTEAFF; DNA: TGTGCCTGGAGTCCGCCCCGGGACAGGAGGAACACTGAAGCTTTCTTT
size: NA; J: TRBJ1-1; D: NA; V: TRBV10-3; CDR3: CAISEYFQGSNTEAFF; DNA: TGTGCCATCAGTGAGTATTTTCAGGGTTCGAACACTGAAGCTTTCTTT
size: NA; J: TRBJ2-7; D: TRBD2; V: TRBV19; CDR3: CASSSSGRAVYEQYF; DNA: TGTGCCAGTAGTAGCAGCGGGAGGGCCGTTTACGAGCAGTACTTC
size: NA; J: TRBJ1-3; D: TRBD1; V: TRBV2; CDR3: CASRGQGPSGNTIYF; DNA: TGTGCCAGCAGAGGACAGGGACCCTCTGGAAACACCATATATTTT
size: NA; J: TRBJ1-2; D: NA; V: TRBV4-1; CDR3: CASSQDFWAPAGYTF; DNA: TGCGCCAGCAGCCAAGATTTTTGGGCCCCGGCTGGCTACACCTTC
size: NA; J: TRBJ2-1; D: TRBD1; V: TRBV5-1; CDR3: CASSSDDRAGQFF; DNA: TGCGCCAGCAGCTCCGACGACAGGGCGGGGCAGTTCTTC
size: NA; J: TRBJ1-6; D: NA; V: TRBV7-5; CDR3: CARSLEGLYYNSPLHF; DNA: TGTGCCAGAAGCTTAGAGGGGCTGTACTATAATTCACCCCTCCACTTT
size: NA; J: TRBJ2-1; D: TRBD2; V: TRBV5-1; CDR3: CASTFYGTSSYNEQFF; DNA: TGCGCCAGCACCTTCTACGGGACTAGCTCCTACAATGAGCAGTTCTTC
size: NA; J: TRBJ2-7; D: TRBD1; V: TRBV7-2; CDR3: CASSLSGTAYEQYF; DNA: TGTGCCAGCAGCTTATCCGGGACAGCTTACGAGCAGTACTTC
size: NA; J: TRBJ2-3; D: NA; V: TRBV29-1; CDR3: CSVEGGADTQYF; DNA: TGCAGCGTTGAAGGGGGGGCAGATACGCAGTATTTT
size: NA; J: TRBJ2-2; D: NA; V: TRBV14; CDR3: CASSERRINTGELFF; DNA: TGTGCCAGCAGCGAGCGACGGATTAACACCGGGGAGCTGTTTTTT
size: NA; J: TRBJ2-3; D: TRBD1; V: TRBV29-1; CDR3: CSVWDRDPDTQYF; DNA: TGCAGCGTGTGGGACAGGGACCCAGATACGCAGTATTTT
size: NA; J: TRBJ1-5; D: NA; V: TRBV5-6; CDR3: CASSSRSQGRGGNQPQHF; DNA: TGTGCCAGCAGCTCGAGGTCACAGGGCCGGGGAGGCAATCAGCCCCAGCATTTT
size: NA; J: TRBJ2-7; D: NA; V: TRBV7-2; CDR3: CASSAFSYEQYF; DNA: TGTGCCAGCAGCGCCTTCTCCTACGAGCAGTACTTC
size: NA; J: TRBJ2-7; D: NA; V: TRBV27; CDR3: CASSFPGSEQYF; DNA: TGTGCCAGCAGTTTTCCGGGGAGCGAGCAGTACTTC
size: once; J: TRBJ2-7; D: TRBD1; V: TRBV30; CDR3: CAWQQGIEQYF; DNA: TGTGCCTGGCAACAGGGGATCGAGCAGTACTTC
size: NA; J: TRBJ2-7; D: NA; V: TRBV30; CDR3: CAWSVSGYEQYF; DNA: TGTGCCTGGAGTGTATCCGGCTACGAGCAGTACTTC
size: NA; J: TRBJ2-1; D: TRBD2; V: TRBV5-1; CDR3: CASSPDGTSGGYNEQFF; DNA: TGCGCCAGCAGCCCGGATGGGACTAGCGGGGGTTACAATGAGCAGTTCTTC
size: NA; J: TRBJ2-2; D: TRBD1; V: TRBV5-5; CDR3: CASSPGQANTGELFF; DNA: TGTGCCAGCAGCCCGGGACAGGCGAACACCGGGGAGCTGTTTTTT
size: NA; J: TRBJ1-2; D: NA; V: TRBV11-2; CDR3: CASGGGLNQNYGYTF; DNA: TGTGCCAGCGGCGGGGGACTCAATCAGAACTATGGCTACACCTTC
size: NA; J: TRBJ2-4; D: TRBD1; V: TRBV28; CDR3: CASSFGGQGGKNIQYF; DNA: TGTGCCAGCAGTTTTGGAGGACAGGGGGGCAAAAACATTCAGTACTTC
size: NA; J: TRBJ2-7; D: TRBD1; V: TRBV19; CDR3: CASSMGTGVPYEQYF; DNA: TGTGCCAGTAGTATGGGGACAGGGGTTCCCTACGAGCAGTACTTC
size: once; J: TRBJ2-5; D: TRBD1; V: TRBV19; CDR3: CASSIATGEGTQYF; DNA: TGTGCCAGTAGTATAGCGACAGGGGAAGGGACCCAGTACTTC
size: NA; J: TRBJ1-3; D: NA; V: TRBV6-1; CDR3: CATILAVRNTIYF; DNA: TGTGCCACCATCCTGGCCGTCAGAAACACCATATATTTT
size: once; J: TRBJ2-7; D: NA; V: TRBV5-4; CDR3: CASSSTGSYEQYF; DNA: TGTGCCAGCAGCTCTACAGGGTCCTACGAGCAGTACTTC
size: NA; J: TRBJ2-3; D: TRBD2; V: TRBV30; CDR3: CAWETSGTDTQYF; DNA: TGTGCCTGGGAGACTAGCGGGACAGATACGCAGTATTTT
size: NA; J: TRBJ2-5; D: TRBD2; V: TRBV4-1; CDR3: CASSQDRAGGRETQYF; DNA: TGCGCCAGCAGCCAAGATCGGGCGGGGGGGCGAGAGACCCAGTACTTC
size: NA; J: TRBJ2-3; D: NA; V: TRBV7-8; CDR3: CASSLGESATQYF; DNA: TGTGCCAGCAGCCTGGGTGAGTCAGCGACGCAGTATTTT